This is a list of T cell receptor beta chains from one sample in a study of T cell responses to AZD1222 COVID-19 vaccine. The protocol was immunoSEQ multiplex PCR, while the TCRdb copy is restricted to in-frame clones and leaves out a portion. This sample has 200,000 to 300,000 clones, with approximately 95% found just once. The material sequenced was peripheral blood, taken on day 0 of AZD1222 vaccination. These TCRs come from an adult in good health. The CDR3 runs from the conserved cysteine through the conserved F or W. D genes are given only for firm matches. Some rows mark clone size as missing; the rest say once, few, many or name a class of expanded clone.

V	size	J	D	CDR3	DNA
TRBV19	.	TRBJ1-1	.	CASSISTVGTEAFF	TGTGCCAGTAGTATTTCCACCGTGGGCACTGAAGCTTTCTTT
TRBV19	.	TRBJ1-5	TRBD1	CASSRQGLGNQPQHF	TGTGCCAGTAGCCGACAGGGGCTGGGGAATCAGCCCCAGCATTTT
TRBV3-1/TRBV3-2	few	TRBJ1-2	TRBD1	CASSQLDGGQDRYGYTF	TGTGCCAGCAGCCAATTAGATGGTGGACAGGACAGGTATGGCTACACCTTC
TRBV27	.	TRBJ1-2	.	CASSSPLTGSYGYTF	TGTGCCAGCAGTTCGCCCCTGACAGGCAGCTATGGCTACACCTTC
TRBV6-5	.	TRBJ1-5	TRBD1	CASRPGTGAWQPQHF	TGTGCCAGCAGACCAGGGACAGGGGCTTGGCAGCCCCAGCATTTT
TRBV27	.	TRBJ1-2	.	CASSFGTPEANYGYTF	TGTGCCAGCAGTTTCGGGACACCGGAAGCTAACTATGGCTACACCTTC
TRBV30	.	TRBJ2-1	TRBD2	CAWTPGLANNEQFF	TGTGCCTGGACTCCGGGACTAGCGAACAATGAGCAGTTCTTC
TRBV7-2	.	TRBJ2-7	TRBD1	CASSLGMGTDVPYEQYF	TGTGCCAGCAGCTTAGGAATGGGGACAGATGTTCCCTACGAGCAGTACTTC
TRBV29-1	.	TRBJ2-7	.	CSVEITQSPYEQYF	TGCAGCGTTGAAATCACACAGAGTCCCTACGAGCAGTACTTC
TRBV6-5	.	TRBJ1-6	.	CASSYSRGSYNSPLHF	TGTGCCAGCAGTTACTCGAGGGGCAGTTATAATTCACCCCTCCACTTT
TRBV19	.	TRBJ2-1	.	CASSSRDLNFNNEQFF	TGTGCCAGTAGTTCAAGGGATTTAAATTTCAACAATGAGCAGTTCTTC
TRBV19	.	TRBJ1-4	.	CASSVPGYQNEKLFF	TGTGCCAGTAGTGTCCCGGGATACCAAAATGAAAAACTGTTTTTT
TRBV19	.	TRBJ1-2	.	CASSIGSVGTNYGYTF	TGTGCCAGTAGTATAGGTTCGGTGGGCACTAACTATGGCTACACCTTC
TRBV15	.	TRBJ2-7	TRBD1	CATSKHRGVRYEQYF	TGTGCCACCAGCAAACACAGGGGAGTACGTTACGAGCAGTACTTC
TRBV6-2/TRBV6-3	.	TRBJ1-6	.	CASSHRDRGVSPLHF	TGTGCCAGCAGTCACCGGGACCGAGGTGTGTCACCCCTCCACTTT
TRBV4-2	.	TRBJ1-5	.	CASSQDIGTGQPQHF	TGTGCCAGCAGCCAAGATATAGGGACCGGACAGCCCCAGCATTTT
TRBV11-2	once	TRBJ1-6	.	CASSFAGAPNSPLHF	TGTGCCAGCAGCTTTGCAGGGGCCCCTAATTCACCCCTCCACTTT
TRBV11-3	.	TRBJ2-2	.	CASSGGGTASGELFF	TGTGCCAGCAGCGGAGGGGGCACAGCGTCCGGGGAGCTGTTTTTT
TRBV18	once	TRBJ1-1	.	CASSLTGTDTEAFF	TGTGCCAGCTCACTCACAGGGACGGACACTGAAGCTTTCTTT
TRBV2	.	TRBJ1-2	.	CASPPQEGVYGYTF	TGTGCCAGCCCCCCTCAGGAGGGGGTTTATGGCTACACCTTC
TRBV28	.	TRBJ1-2	.	CASSLLTSTDNYGYTF	TGTGCCAGCAGTTTACTAACGTCGACAGATAACTATGGCTACACCTTC
TRBV7-6	.	TRBJ1-4	TRBD1	CASSGRTGRSEKLFF	TGTGCCAGCAGCGGCAGGACAGGGAGGTCTGAAAAACTGTTTTTT
TRBV9	.	TRBJ2-2	.	CASSVGAGPNTGELFF	TGTGCCAGCAGCGTAGGGGCAGGGCCTAACACCGGGGAGCTGTTTTTT
TRBV30	.	TRBJ2-7	.	CAWSLQGADEQYF	TGTGCCTGGAGTTTACAGGGTGCCGACGAGCAGTACTTC
TRBV5-6	.	TRBJ1-1	.	CASSLPGANTEAFF	TGTGCCAGCAGTCTCCCGGGGGCGAACACTGAAGCTTTCTTT
TRBV6-6	.	TRBJ1-3	.	CASTTGWAGNTIYF	TGTGCCAGCACCACAGGGTGGGCTGGAAACACCATATATTTT
TRBV20-1	.	TRBJ2-7	.	CSAPDLREQYF	TGCAGTGCTCCGGACCTGAGGGAGCAGTACTTC
TRBV29-1	.	TRBJ1-1	.	CSVAPGVARAFF	TGCAGCGTGGCCCCCGGGGTCGCCCGGGCTTTCTTT
TRBV28	.	TRBJ2-3	.	CASSSPGEDTQYF	TGTGCCAGCAGTTCACCAGGGGAAGATACGCAGTATTTT
TRBV2	.	TRBJ2-7	.	CASSELTGTSSYEQYF	TGTGCCAGCAGTGAATTGACTGGGACTTCCTCCTACGAGCAGTACTTC
TRBV14	.	TRBJ1-2	TRBD1	CASSLPGTGGNGYTF	TGTGCCAGCAGCCTCCCCGGGACAGGGGGCAATGGCTACACCTTC
TRBV14	.	TRBJ2-2	.	CASSQGQDAGELFF	TGTGCCAGCAGCCAAGGACAGGACGCCGGGGAGCTGTTTTTT
TRBV19	.	TRBJ2-7	TRBD1	CASSIVWGQGYEQYF	TGTGCCAGTAGTATCGTTTGGGGACAGGGCTACGAGCAGTACTTC
TRBV5-5	.	TRBJ1-1	.	CASSFQGAGLDTEAFF	TGTGCCAGCAGCTTCCAAGGGGCAGGGTTGGACACTGAAGCTTTCTTT
TRBV19	.	TRBJ2-3	.	CASSMARDTQYF	TGTGCCAGTAGTATGGCCCGAGATACGCAGTATTTT
TRBV2	once	TRBJ1-2	.	CASRGEGVYGYTF	TGTGCCAGCAGGGGGGAGGGGGTCTATGGCTACACCTTC
TRBV28	.	TRBJ2-4	.	CASTSGPVDIQYF	TGTGCCAGCACCTCGGGCCCGGTGGACATTCAGTACTTC
TRBV9	once	TRBJ1-2	.	CASSVGGRTAF	TGTGCCAGCAGCGTAGGGGGCAGGACGGCCTTC
TRBV10-3	.	TRBJ2-3	.	CAISAATFTDTQYF	TGTGCCATCAGTGCCGCGACTTTCACAGATACGCAGTATTTT
TRBV7-6	.	TRBJ2-7	TRBD2	CASSSGGDGSYEQYF	TGTGCCAGCAGCTCCGGGGGGGACGGCTCCTACGAGCAGTACTTC
TRBV28	.	TRBJ1-5	TRBD1	CASSLVRDREHF	TGTGCCAGCAGTTTGGTCCGGGACAGGGAGCATTTT
TRBV2	.	TRBJ2-5	.	CASQGVGQETQYF	TGTGCCAGCCAGGGTGTGGGCCAAGAGACCCAGTACTTC